This is a list of T cell receptor beta chains from one sample in a study of cytomegalovirus exposure and HLA in healthy donors. Only in-frame clones appear in the TCRdb table, and some are missing; sequencing was by immunoSEQ multiplex PCR. The table lists over 85,000 clones, 84% of them singletons. Source material: PBMCs. The receptors come from a woman aged 18-29 years in good health and CMV-seropositive. Both conserved end residues are part of each CDR3. D genes are given only for firm matches. Size is omitted from some rows. Given values are once, few, many or a class for expanded clones.

J gene: TRBJ1-2
clone size: .
V gene: TRBV7-8
D gene: .
CDR3 protein: CASSLTRVIGYGYTF
CDR3 DNA: TGTGCCAGCAGCTTAACCAGGGTTATCGGCTATGGCTACACCTTC

J gene: TRBJ2-2
clone size: .
V gene: TRBV7-6
D gene: .
CDR3 protein: CATPKPGELFF
CDR3 DNA: TGTGCCACCCCGAAGCCCGGGGAGCTGTTTTTT

J gene: TRBJ2-3
clone size: once
V gene: TRBV7-8
D gene: TRBD2
CDR3 protein: CASLGEGLTDTQYF
CDR3 DNA: TGTGCCAGCTTGGGGGAGGGCTTGACAGATACGCAGTATTTT

J gene: TRBJ1-5
clone size: .
V gene: TRBV6-5
D gene: .
CDR3 protein: CASSREYGNQPQHF
CDR3 DNA: TGTGCCAGCAGTAGGGAGTATGGCAATCAGCCCCAGCATTTT

J gene: TRBJ2-7
clone size: .
V gene: TRBV4-1
D gene: .
CDR3 protein: CASSQEALSGRHYEQYF
CDR3 DNA: TGCGCCAGCAGCCAAGAGGCGCTGAGCGGGCGACACTACGAGCAGTACTTC

J gene: TRBJ1-2
clone size: .
V gene: TRBV6-5
D gene: .
CDR3 protein: CASSSLADGYTF
CDR3 DNA: TGTGCCAGCAGTTCTTTAGCGGATGGCTACACCTTC

J gene: TRBJ2-3
clone size: .
V gene: TRBV5-1
D gene: TRBD1
CDR3 protein: CASSLPPGQGPDTQYF
CDR3 DNA: TGCGCCAGCAGCTTGCCGCCGGGACAGGGACCAGATACGCAGTATTTT

J gene: TRBJ2-3
clone size: .
V gene: TRBV28
D gene: TRBD2
CDR3 protein: CATNSGGTDTQYF
CDR3 DNA: TGTGCCACTAATAGCGGGGGCACAGATACGCAGTATTTT

J gene: TRBJ2-3
clone size: .
V gene: TRBV9
D gene: .
CDR3 protein: CASSVAGSGTDTQYF
CDR3 DNA: TGTGCCAGCAGCGTAGCGGGTAGCGGCACAGATACGCAGTATTTT

J gene: TRBJ2-6
clone size: .
V gene: TRBV4-1
D gene: TRBD1
CDR3 protein: CASSQETGGYSGANVLTF
CDR3 DNA: TGCGCCAGCAGCCAAGAAACAGGGGGGTACTCTGGGGCCAACGTCCTGACTTTC

J gene: TRBJ1-1
clone size: .
V gene: TRBV7-3
D gene: TRBD1
CDR3 protein: CASSLTRGMNTEAFF
CDR3 DNA: TGTGCCAGCAGCTTAACCAGGGGGATGAACACTGAAGCTTTCTTT

J gene: TRBJ2-7
clone size: .
V gene: TRBV19
D gene: .
CDR3 protein: CASSATSGSYEQYF
CDR3 DNA: TGTGCCTCCAGCGCGACCTCTGGAAGTTACGAGCAGTACTTC

J gene: TRBJ1-1
clone size: .
V gene: TRBV4-2
D gene: TRBD1
CDR3 protein: CASSVGQYTEAFF
CDR3 DNA: TGTGCCAGCAGCGTGGGACAGTACACTGAAGCTTTCTTT